These 17 T cell receptor beta chains originate from one sample sequenced in a study of a mutant IDH1 vaccine in newly diagnosed glioma (dated by TCRdb to the early 2020s). According to the study, the label for this sample's time point signals: week 5, during vaccination. Each vaccine dose was 300 ug of a 20-mer mutant IDH1 peptide in Montanide, given subcutaneously with topical imiquimod. Library method: the immunoSEQ multiplex PCR assay. The table comes from immuneACCESS by way of TCRdb, which keeps in-frame sequences with V and J called. Part of the clones is missing from these tables; in studies checked, under half for an unresolved V gene and the rest for unknown reasons. For this sample there are fewer than 70,000 clones; approximately 90% appear just once. The ten largest clones represent about 4.6% of the sample. These receptors have no identified antigens. This sample comprised PBMCs, obtained from a glioma patient whose treatment included an IDH1 peptide vaccine. Source of these receptors: a woman aged 40-49 years with glioma.

V gene TRBV4-2 combines with J gene TRBJ1-5; 7 bases map to TRBD1. Per the germline V gene, CDR1 is LGHNA and CDR2 is YNFKEQ. Losses at the gene ends were 0 bases for V and 5 bases for J; bases not matched to a gene: 7. This CDR3 spans 16 amino acids. CDR3 nucleotide sequence: TGTGCCAGCAGCCAAGATAGGGGGCTAGGGGATCAGCCCCAGCATTTT. It specifies CASSQDRGLGDQPQHF.

This chain uses TRBV5-1 with TRBJ2-1; 9 bases fit TRBD2. The trim removed 4 bases at V and 2 bases at J, leaving 7 bases unmatched. The CDR3 totals 16 residues. Germline CDR1 and CDR2: SGHRS and YFSETQ. The CDR3 sequence is CASSAGLAFPYNEQFF. The CDR3 coding sequence is TGCGCCAGCAGCGCCGGACTAGCGTTCCCCTACAATGAGCAGTTCTTC. Full variable domain (missing parts from reference TRBV5-1 and TRBJ2-1): KAGVTQTPRYLIKTRGQQVTLSCSPISGHRSVSWYQQTPGQGLQFLFEYFSETQRNKGNFPGRFSGRQFSNSRSEMNVSTLELGDSALYLCASSAGLAFPYNEQFFGPGTRLTVL.

This sequence joins TRBV9 and TRBJ2-1; the match to TRBD2 covers 7 bases. Germline loops: CDR1 SGDLS, CDR2 YYNGEE. V shed 7 bases and J 0 bases; nucleotides not matched to a gene: 13. The CDR3 has 17 residues. Written as DNA, the CDR3 is TGTGCCAGCTCCAGAAATCCGGGACTACACTCCTACAATGAGCAGTTCTTC. This gives the protein CASSRNPGLHSYNEQFF.

This clone was counted a single time. CDR3 protein: CASSQGLGAGHSYEQYF. As DNA, the CDR3 is TGCGCCAGCAGCCAAGGCCTTGGGGCAGGTCACTCCTACGAGCAGTACTTC. The chain joins TRBV4-1 to TRBJ2-7, with D perhaps TRBD1 (5 bases). This CDR3 spans 17 amino acids. V lost 1 base, J lost 0 bases, and 16 bases lay in between. Germline V gene lookup returns CDR1 MGHRA and CDR2 YSYEKL.

This clone occurred a few times. The rearrangement links TRBV27 to TRBJ1-5; 7 bases match TRBD1. Germline V CDR1 and CDR2: MNHEY, SMNVEV (reference sequence). V shed 0 bases, J shed 2 bases, and the junction held 13 bases outside the gene matches. The CDR3 is 19 amino acids. The CDR3, as DNA: TGTGCCAGCAGTTTATCAGGGGGCCACCCACTGCGAGGCAATCAGCCCCAGCATTTT. Protein sequence: CASSLSGGHPLRGNQPQHF.

Remarks on this clone: A read error may account for a junction end that differs from germline. The chain carries TRBV4-3 and TRBJ2-1; 12 positions agree with TRBD2. In germline, CDR1 is LGHNA, CDR2 YSLEER. The CDR3 runs to 17 residues. The CDR3 sequence: CAGSQVLAGGVDNEQFF. The CDR3 DNA reads as TGCGCCGGCAGCCAAGTACTAGCGGGGGGAGTGGACAATGAGCAGTTCTTC.

This chain connects TRBV7-9 to TRBJ2-1; 10 nucleotides agree with TRBD1. The CDR3 has 14 amino acids. The V and J ends lost 5 bases and 8 bases, in that order; junction bases with no gene match: 6. From germline, CDR1 is SEHNR and CDR2 FQNEAQ (reference sequence). CDR3 loop: CASSGTGTGDEQFF. CDR3 nucleotides: TGTGCCAGCAGCGGCACCGGGACAGGGGATGAGCAGTTCTTC.

The chain links TRBV9 to TRBJ2-1; D gene ambiguous. From germline, CDR1 is SGDLS and CDR2 YYNGEE. Trimming cost V 0 bases and J 6 bases, with 7 bases left between them. The CDR3 contains 13 residues. The CDR3: CASSVARINEQFF. CDR3 nucleotides: TGTGCCAGCAGCGTAGCTCGAATCAATGAGCAGTTCTTC.

This clone was found once. The chain combines TRBV25-1 with TRBJ2-5; 11 bases match TRBD1. The CDR3 is 15 amino acids. Looked up from germline, CDR1 is MGHDK and CDR2 is SYGVNS. The V segment lost 4 bases and the J segment 0 bases; nucleotides outside the gene matches: 1. The CDR3 DNA is TGTGCCAGCAGTGGGGACAGGGGGAACCAAGAGACCCAGTACTTC. It codes for CASSGDRGNQETQYF.

The chain couples TRBV11-2 to TRBJ2-1; D possibly corresponds to TRBD1 (5 bases). V was trimmed by 0 bases and J by 6 bases, leaving 9 bases between them. Germline-derived CDR1 and CDR2 are SGHAT and FQNNGV. The CDR3 is made up of 14 amino acids. In nucleotides, the CDR3 is TGTGCCAGCAGCTTAGATCGGACAACCAATGAGCAGTTCTTC. It is translated as CASSLDRTTNEQFF.

With regard to this clone: The same CDR3 can be traced to other DNA sequences in this sample. This chain links TRBV28 with TRBJ1-5; D gene ambiguous. The CDR3 covers 14 residues. From germline, CDR1 is MDHEN and CDR2 SYDVKM. V was clipped by 8 bases and J by 0 bases, with 11 bases between them. CDR3 sequence (DNA): TGTGCCAGCCGAACAGAATATAGCAATCAGCCCCAGCATTTT. Amino acids: CASRTEYSNQPQHF.

The chain has TRBV5-4 and TRBJ2-2; 8 bases agree with TRBD2. Germline CDR1 SGHNT, CDR2 YYREEE (reference sequence). V was pared by 4 bases and J by 4 bases, with 9 bases of the junction left unmatched. This CDR3 region has 16 residues. DNA for the CDR3: TGTGCCAGCAGCATACCGGGACTAGGGGCCACCGGGGAGCTGTTTTTT. This encodes CASSIPGLGATGELFF.

The chain links TRBV6-5 to TRBJ1-1; D may be TRBD1 (5 bases). CDR3 length: 14 amino acids. CDR1 and CDR2 from the germline V gene are MNHEY and SVGAGI. The V end lost 6 bases, the J end lost 2 bases, and 13 bases lay between the germline ends. For the CDR3, the DNA is TGTGCCAGCAGACCCTCTCAGGGTAACACTGAAGCTTTCTTT. Its translation is CASRPSQGNTEAFF.

The gene calls are TRBV2 and TRBJ2-3, with TRBD2 identical over 10 bases. Unmatched junction bases numbered 8, after V lost 7 bases and J lost 4 bases. CDR3 length: 15 residues. CDR1 is SNHLY and CDR2 is FYNNEI in the germline V gene. The CDR3 DNA reads as TGTGCCAGCAAGGCTAGCGGGAGCCGAGCAGATACGCAGTATTTT. This gives the protein CASKASGSRADTQYF.

This chain links TRBV13 with TRBJ1-2; TRBD1 aligns across 9 bases. CDR3 length equals 18 residues. V lost 4 bases, J lost 7 bases, and 19 bases stayed unmatched. The germline CDR1 and CDR2 sequences are PRHDT and FYEKMQ (reference sequence). The CDR3 coding sequence is TGTGCCAGCAGCTCGATCGCCCATACCACACAGGGGGCGGGTGGCTACACCTTC. It is translated as CASSSIAHTTQGAGGYTF.

In DNA form, the CDR3 reads TGTGCCAGCTCACCGCCTCCATCCGAAGGGCCTGGAAACACCATATATTTT. Residues: CASSPPPSEGPGNTIYF. The J gene is TRBJ1-3, the V gene TRBV18; no clear D gene. The CDR3 sequence is 17 residues long. The germline V and J ends were trimmed by 3 bases and 2 bases, with 17 bases remaining between them. The V gene's germline CDR1 is KGHSH and CDR2 LQKENI.

V gene TRBV7-2 combines with J gene TRBJ1-6; 8 bases are shared with TRBD1. Trimming removed 1 base from V and 9 bases from J; junction bases left unmatched: 5. CDR1 and CDR2 from the germline V gene are SGHTA and FQGNSA. The CDR3 runs 15 residues. CDR3 protein: CASSLETGDRSPLHF. The CDR3 region has the DNA TGTGCCAGCAGCTTAGAGACAGGGGATCGTTCACCCCTCCACTTT.